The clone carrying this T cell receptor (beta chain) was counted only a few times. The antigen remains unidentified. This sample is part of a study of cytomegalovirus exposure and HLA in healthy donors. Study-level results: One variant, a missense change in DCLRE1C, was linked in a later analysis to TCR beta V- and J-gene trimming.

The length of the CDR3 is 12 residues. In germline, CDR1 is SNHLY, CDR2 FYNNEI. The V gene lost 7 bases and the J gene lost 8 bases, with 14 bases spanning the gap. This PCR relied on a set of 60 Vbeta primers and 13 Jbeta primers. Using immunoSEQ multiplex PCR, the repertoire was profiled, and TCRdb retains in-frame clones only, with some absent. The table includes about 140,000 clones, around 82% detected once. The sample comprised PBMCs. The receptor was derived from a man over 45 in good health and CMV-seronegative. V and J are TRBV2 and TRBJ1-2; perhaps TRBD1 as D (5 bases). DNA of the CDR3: TGTGCCAGCAAAAGGACAACGCTGGGCTACACCTTC. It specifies CASKRTTLGYTF.